One and the same sample provided the 5 T cell receptor beta chains below, sequenced in a study of blood T cell repertoires in COVID-19. The data were produced by immunoSEQ multiplex PCR, yet TCRdb's version contains in-frame clones alone and is incomplete. This table holds 150,000 or so clones, over 65% found once. The sequencing sample was made of peripheral blood. These receptors were taken from a woman older than 75 with acute or convalescent COVID-19.

The CDR3 spells CASNPVPTEGYEQYF. CDR3 DNA: TGTGCCAGCAACCCGGTCCCCACGGAGGGCTACGAGCAGTACTTC. The chain recombines TRBV6-5 with TRBJ2-7; the D gene is possibly TRBD2 (6 bases). Germline V gene sequence: CDR1 MNHEY, CDR2 SVGAGI. This CDR3 comprises 15 residues. Trimming left V 7 bases short and J 3 bases short, with 19 bases between.

The gene calls are TRBV25-1 and TRBJ1-1, with a weak D call TRBD1 (5 bases). The CDR3 consists of 16 residues. V was shortened by 4 bases and J by 0 bases, with 15 bases between the two germline ends. Per the germline V gene, CDR1 is MGHDK and CDR2 is SYGVNS. The DNA of the CDR3 is TGTGCCAGCAGTGCGCGGGACGGTGGCATGAACACTGAAGCTTTCTTT. Amino acids: CASSARDGGMNTEAFF.

The rearrangement links TRBV7-2 to TRBJ1-2; tentative D call: TRBD1 (6 bases). The CDR3 is 14 residues long. The germline V and J ends were trimmed by 2 bases and 6 bases, with 13 bases remaining between them. The germline CDR1 and CDR2 sequences are SGHTA and FQGNSA. Here the CDR3 reads CASSLFPRTDGYTF. CDR3 DNA sequence: TGTGCCAGCAGCTTATTCCCCAGGACAGATGGCTACACCTTC.

This clone was counted a few times. V is TRBV5-1 and J is TRBJ2-3, with 8 bases identical to TRBD2. This CDR3 has 15 amino acids. Germline V gene sequence: CDR1 SGHRS, CDR2 YFSETQ. The J segment lost 1 base and the V segment lost 2 bases, leaving 3 bases of the junction unmatched. CDR3: CASSFSGIGTDTQYF. Here the CDR3 DNA reads TGCGCCAGCAGCTTTAGCGGGATTGGCACAGATACGCAGTATTTT.

V gene TRBV18 combines with J gene TRBJ1-6; 8 bases match TRBD1. The CDR3 is 17 amino acids. V gave up 1 base and J gave up 6 bases; unmatched junction bases: 8. The germline V gene has CDR1 KGHSH and CDR2 LQKENI. CDR3 residues: CASSPQGQGVFNSPLHF. CDR3 nucleotides: TGTGCCAGCTCACCACAAGGACAGGGCGTCTTTAATTCACCCCTCCACTTT.